Listed below are T cell receptor beta chains from one sample, sequenced in a study of T cell repertoires in cytomegalovirus infection. TCRdb analysed the reads with MiXCR anew, one entry per CDR3 protein. The sample lists 830,000 or so distinct CDR3 sequences; roughly 33% were seen once. No antigen has been assigned to these receptors. The sample was cultured CD8+ T cells from PBMCs, taken from culture after CMV antigen stimulation. These receptors all stem from a human donor in good health (CMV status not recorded). Some clones in this sample may be carry-over from other donors' samples. The CDR3 runs from the conserved cysteine through the conserved F or W. A D gene is named only where the DNA matches it firmly. Size is stated for part of the rows, as once, few or many counts, or as a class when the clone is expanded.

d_gene,j_gene,abundance,v_gene,len,CDR3nt,CDR3aa
-,TRBJ2-3,few,TRBV7-9,12,TGTGCCAGCAGCCGAGGGATTGATACGCAGTATTTT,CASSRGIDTQYF
-,TRBJ2-5,-,TRBV7-9,15,TGTGCCAGCAGCTCCCCCGTCGGAATCCAAGAGACCCAGTACTTC,CASSSPVGIQETQYF
-,TRBJ2-5,-,TRBV28,14,TGTGCCAGCAGTTTTGCAGGAATCCAAGAGACCCAGTACTTC,CASSFAGIQETQYF
TRBD1,TRBJ1-2,-,TRBV10-3,15,TGTGCCATCAGTGAGGGCCCGGGACAGCCCTATGGCTACACCTTC,CAISEGPGQPYGYTF
-,TRBJ2-1,few,TRBV7-6,16,TGTGCCAGCAGCTTTACGGGCAGGGGTGGAAACAATGAGCAGTTCTTC,CASSFTGRGGNNEQFF
TRBD2,TRBJ2-5,many,TRBV7-6,16,TGTGCCAGCAGCTCGCCTCCTAGCGGGGTTTGGGAGACCCAGTACTTC,CASSSPPSGVWETQYF
-,TRBJ2-2,-,TRBV27,18,TGTGCCAGCGCCCCGGGGGCGGGGGCCCTTAGGATCACCGGGGAGCTGTTTTTT,CASAPGAGALRITGELFF
-,TRBJ1-3,-,TRBV6-5,16,TGTGCCAGCAGTTACCCAGGACGGAACTCTGGAAACACCATATATTTT,CASSYPGRNSGNTIYF
-,TRBJ2-3,few,TRBV7-2,15,TGTGCCAGCAGCTCCTGGGACTTGCTCACAGATACGCAGTATTTT,CASSSWDLLTDTQYF
-,TRBJ1-1,-,TRBV5-5,15,TGTGCCAGCAGCTTGGCCGGCAGGTCGCGCACTGAAGCTTTCTTT,CASSLAGRSRTEAFF
-,TRBJ1-2,-,TRBV10-3,12,TGTGCCATCGCGACAGTTTCCTATGGCTACACCTTC,CAIATVSYGYTF
-,TRBJ2-7,few,TRBV7-9,12,TGTGCCAGCAGCCCGGACCGCAGGGAGCAGTACTTC,CASSPDRREQYF
TRBD2,TRBJ2-2,-,TRBV19,17,TGTGCCAGTAGGACAACTAAACTAGCGAAGAGAACCGGGGAGCTGTTTTTT,CASRTTKLAKRTGELFF
-,TRBJ2-1,few,TRBV27,14,TGTGCCAGCACCCACCGGGGGTTACAACATGAGCAGTTCTTC,CASTHRGLQHEQFF
-,TRBJ2-1,-,TRBV12-3/TRBV12-4,13,TGTGCCAGCAGCGCACTAGCCAGGAATGAGCAGTTCTTC,CASSALARNEQFF
-,TRBJ2-3,-,TRBV27,16,TGTGCCAGCAGTTTTCTAGTCGGGACTAGCACAGATACGCAGTATTTT,CASSFLVGTSTDTQYF
-,TRBJ1-2,-,TRBV27,14,TGTGCCAGCAGTTTAAGCAGGGGCGGGTATGGCTACACCTTC,CASSLSRGGYGYTF
-,TRBJ2-5,-,TRBV4-1,14,TGCGCCAGCAGCCAAGTAGCCACCGCAGAGACCCAGTACTTC,CASSQVATAETQYF
TRBD1,TRBJ2-3,many,TRBV5-1,15,TGTGCCAGCAGTCGTGGACAGGGAAGCACAGATACGCAGTATTTT,CASSRGQGSTDTQYF
-,TRBJ2-3,few,TRBV10-2,13,TGCGCCAGCGGGCCCGACTGGAAAGATACGCAGTATTTT,CASGPDWKDTQYF
-,TRBJ2-5,many,TRBV7-8,19,TGTGCCAGCAGCTTAGCGAGGGCAGGCGCCGGCGGATTCCAAGAGACCCAGTACTTC,CASSLARAGAGGFQETQYF
-,TRBJ2-5,few,TRBV10-3,11,TGTGCCATCAGTGATCTGGAGACCCAGTACTTC,CAISDLETQYF
TRBD1,TRBJ2-5,-,TRBV7-6,14,TGTGCCAGCAGCGACCGGGACAGAGAAGAGACCCAGTACTTC,CASSDRDREETQYF
-,TRBJ2-2,-,TRBV27,14,TGTGCCAGCAGTGACGAGGCGGCCACCGGGGAGCTGTTTTTT,CASSDEAATGELFF
-,TRBJ2-5,-,TRBV6-4,15,TGTGCCAGCAGTGACTCGTGGGGGGTTCAAGAGACCCAGTACTTC,CASSDSWGVQETQYF
TRBD1,TRBJ1-1,-,TRBV4-2,16,TGTGCCAGCAGCCACCTAGGACAGGGCCCGAACACTGAAGCTTTCTTT,CASSHLGQGPNTEAFF
-,TRBJ1-5,many,TRBV7-2,13,TGTGCCAGCAGCTGGGCAGGGGACCCGCCCCAGCATTTT,CASSWAGDPPQHF
-,TRBJ1-4,few,TRBV10-2,13,TGCGCCAGCATGGGGGGCAGGACTGAAAAACTGTTTTTT,CASMGGRTEKLFF
-,TRBJ1-4,-,TRBV12-3/TRBV12-4,14,TGTGCCAGCAGTCAAGGGGTAACTAATGAAAAACTGTTTTTT,CASSQGVTNEKLFF
TRBD1,TRBJ1-5,-,TRBV19,16,TGTGCCAGTAGTCACCGGACAGGTTATAGCAATCAGCCCCAGCATTTT,CASSHRTGYSNQPQHF
-,TRBJ2-7,-,TRBV27,13,TGTGCCAGCAGTACAGCCCTCAAGGGCGAGCAGTACTTC,CASSTALKGEQYF
-,TRBJ2-5,few,TRBV6-1,14,TGTGCCAGCAGTGAAGGTATAGCGGAAGAGACCCAGTACTTC,CASSEGIAEETQYF
-,TRBJ1-1,many,TRBV7-3,13,TGTGCCAGCAGGTCCCGCCTGAACACTGAAGCTTTCTTT,CASRSRLNTEAFF
TRBD1,TRBJ1-1,many,TRBV7-8,17,TGTGCCAGCAGCCACCCCGGACAGGGCGGGATGAACACTGAAGCTTTCTTT,CASSHPGQGGMNTEAFF
TRBD2,TRBJ2-5,-,TRBV6-6,16,TGTGCCAGCAGTTACGGGGCGGGGGGGCCGGTGGAGACCCAGTACTTC,CASSYGAGGPVETQYF
-,TRBJ2-2,few,TRBV20-1,15,TGCAGTGCTAGATTTGTAGACTCGAACACCGGGGAGCTGTTTTTT,CSARFVDSNTGELFF
-,TRBJ2-1,many,TRBV7-9,14,TGTGCCAGCAGCCGGCCTACTAGCTACAATGAGCAGTTCTTC,CASSRPTSYNEQFF
-,TRBJ1-1,many,TRBV5-1,17,TGCGCCAGCAGCCCCGGCACCGGGGTCGCTAGGGACACTGAAGCTTTCTTT,CASSPGTGVARDTEAFF
TRBD2,TRBJ2-5,-,TRBV7-2,16,TGTGCCAGCACCCAAACTAGCGGGCTACCGGGAGAGACCCAGTACTTC,CASTQTSGLPGETQYF
-,TRBJ2-5,few,TRBV10-3,15,TGTGCCATCAGTGAGCTCGGAGGTCCCCAAGAGACCCAGTACTTC,CAISELGGPQETQYF
-,TRBJ1-1,many,TRBV7-6,13,TGTGCCAGCAGATCCTCCGGGAACACTGAAGCTTTCTTT,CASRSSGNTEAFF
-,TRBJ2-7,few,TRBV19,15,TGTGCCAGTAGTATCGACAGGCGATCAACCTACGAGCAGTACTTC,CASSIDRRSTYEQYF
TRBD2,TRBJ2-3,-,TRBV27,17,TGTGCCAGCAGTTTAGGGACTAGCCCTGGGGTGGGAGATACGCAGTATTTT,CASSLGTSPGVGDTQYF
TRBD1,TRBJ2-1,-,TRBV12-3/TRBV12-4,15,TGTGCCAGCAGTTCCCCGGGACAGGGTAAGGATGAGCAGTTCTTC,CASSSPGQGKDEQFF
TRBD2,TRBJ2-1,few,TRBV27,14,TGTGCCAGCAGGGCTAGCGGGGGACACAATGAGCAGTTCTTC,CASRASGGHNEQFF
-,TRBJ1-2,-,TRBV6-1,15,TGTGCCGGCGAGCCCAGGCCGGCGGGAACCTATGGCTACACCTTC,CAGEPRPAGTYGYTF
TRBD1,TRBJ1-2,-,TRBV5-1,16,TGCGCCAGCAGCTTGCCCTTGACAGGGGGAGAATATGGCTACACCTTC,CASSLPLTGGEYGYTF
-,TRBJ2-3,-,TRBV27,14,TGTGCCAGCAGTCCCCTGATGGACACAGATACGCAGTATTTT,CASSPLMDTDTQYF
TRBD1,TRBJ1-2,-,TRBV15,16,TGTGCCACCAGCAGAGCGGGCAGGGGGCCGCACTATGGCTACACCTTC,CATSRAGRGPHYGYTF
-,TRBJ1-2,many,TRBV7-9,17,TGTGCCAGCAGCTTAGGACCACCCACAAGGAGCAGCCGCGGCTACACCTTC,CASSLGPPTRSSRGYTF